The source of this TCR beta chain is a study of T cells in localized non-small cell lung cancer. Germline lookup yields CDR1 MNHNS and CDR2 SASEGT. The length of the CDR3 is 13 residues. Trimming removed 8 bases at V and 5 bases at J, with 13 bases between. Clones were read by immunoSEQ multiplex PCR, and TCRdb kept only the in-frame ones, dropping some. The sample contains 60,000 to 65,000 clones, approximately 87% of which appear only once. The specimen comprised peripheral blood, sampled before any cancer treatment. The receptor comes from a woman aged 35 to 69 with stage I lung adenocarcinoma. The V and J genes are TRBV6-1 and TRBJ1-5; D not resolved. The CDR3 here is CASGLSGHQPQHF. For the CDR3, the DNA is TGTGCCAGCGGCTTGTCAGGCCATCAGCCCCAGCATTTT.